The 24 T cell receptor beta chains listed next were all sequenced from one sample in a study of cytotoxic CD8 clonotypes in ibrutinib-treated CLL. The method was immunoSEQ multiplex PCR; TCRdb's version includes in-frame clones alone and lacks a portion of them. The data hold 110,000 to 150,000 clones, with around 77% observed a single time. Sequences were derived from PBMCs, sampled after 12 months of ibrutinib treatment. These receptors came from a human donor with chronic lymphocytic leukemia.

The V gene is TRBV27, the J gene TRBJ1-2, with a possible D match to TRBD1 (5 bases). This CDR3 comprises 14 residues. The V gene's germline CDR1 is MNHEY and CDR2 SMNVEV (reference sequence). V was cut by 4 bases and J by 4 bases, with 13 bases left in between. CDR3 bases: TGTGCCAGCAGTTCCATGGACATCGGCTATGGCTACACCTTC. Its protein is CASSSMDIGYGYTF.

There are a few counts of this clone. The chain links TRBV2 to TRBJ2-3; 8 bases align to TRBD1. J was trimmed by 7 bases and V by 6 bases; bases with no gene match: 12. There are 15 residues in the CDR3. Germline CDR1 reads SNHLY; CDR2 reads FYNNEI. This CDR3 is CASSPRQGAGYTQYF. The CDR3 nucleotides are TGTGCCAGCAGCCCCCGGCAGGGGGCGGGTTATACGCAGTATTTT.

J is TRBJ1-5 and V is TRBV6-6; a possible D gene is TRBD1 (5 bases). This CDR3 is built from 16 residues. Deletions cut 0 bases from V and 6 bases from J, with 15 bases between. Germline V lookup: CDR1 MNHNY, CDR2 SVGAGI (reference sequence). The CDR3: CASSYSAGQGSQPQHF. Written as DNA, the CDR3 is TGTGCCAGCAGTTACTCGGCTGGGCAGGGCAGTCAGCCCCAGCATTTT.

The chain is built from TRBV7-2 and TRBJ2-7; unclear D gene. Germline lookup yields CDR1 SGHTA and CDR2 FQGNSA. There are 13 residues in the CDR3. Trimming shortened V by 3 bases and J by 7 bases, and 13 bases separated the two germline ends. DNA of the CDR3: TGTGCCAGCAGCTTTCGCCCGTTGGGGGAGCAGTACTTC. This gives the protein CASSFRPLGEQYF. Drawing the rest from reference TRBV7-2 and TRBJ2-7, the complete variable domain is GAGVSQSPSNKVTEKGKDVELRCDPISGHTALYWYRQSLGQGLEFLIYFQGNSAPDKSGLPSDRFSAERTGGSVSTLTIQRTQQEDSAVYLCASSFRPLGEQYFGPGTRLTVT.

The chain uses TRBV29-1 and TRBJ2-5; D gene uncertain. V was clipped by 4 bases and J by 5 bases, with 11 bases between them. Per germline, CDR1 SQVTM and CDR2 ANQGSEA. The CDR3 sequence is 12 residues long. The CDR3 is CSVGIIVETQYF. CDR3 DNA: TGCAGCGTTGGAATAATTGTCGAGACCCAGTACTTC.

The V and J genes are TRBV5-6 and TRBJ2-7; no clear D gene. The length of the CDR3 is 16 residues. The germline V and J ends were trimmed by 3 bases and 2 bases, with 18 bases remaining between them. Germline V gene sequence: CDR1 SGHDT, CDR2 YYEEEE. For the CDR3, the DNA is TGTGCCAGCAGCTGGAACCCCTATCAGGTGGCCTACGAGCAGTACTTC. Amino acid sequence: CASSWNPYQVAYEQYF.

This clone has just a few counts. Mismatch with germline at one junction end may stem from a read error. The rearrangement joins TRBV28 to TRBJ1-3; TRBD1 might be the D (5 bases). Germline CDR1 reads MDHEN; CDR2 reads SYDVKM. The CDR3 loop spans 14 amino acids. The chain's CDR3 is CASSGGGSAPTPRF. DNA of the CDR3: TGTGCCAGCAGTGGGGGGGGATCGGCCCCTACTCCCCGTTTT.

The chain couples TRBV5-8 to TRBJ1-5; D is unresolved. Deletions cut 10 bases from V and 2 bases from J, with 13 bases between. The CDR3 runs to 13 residues. In germline, CDR1 is SGHTS, CDR2 YDEGEE. CDR3 DNA: TGTGCCGGCCGGGTTGCGGGCAATCAGCCCCAGCATTTT. This codes for CAGRVAGNQPQHF.

This chain links TRBV20-1 with TRBJ2-3; D is perhaps TRBD2 (6 bases). The germline V gene has CDR1 DFQATT and CDR2 SNEGSKA (reference sequence). CDR3 length: 11 residues. The CDR3 DNA reads as TGCAGGACACAAGCGGGAGATACGCAGTATTTT. As protein: CRTQAGDTQYF.

This chain joins TRBV7-2 and TRBJ2-1; TRBD1 matches 7 bases. The V gene's germline CDR1 is SGHTA and CDR2 FQGNSA. Trimming at V came to 5 bases and at J to 4 bases, leaving 2 bases not matched to a gene. CDR3 size: 13 residues. CDR3 sequence reads: CASSPGGYNEQFF. The CDR3 DNA sequence: TGTGCCAGCAGCCCAGGGGGTTACAATGAGCAGTTCTTC. Together with reference TRBV7-2 and TRBJ2-1, the CDR3 gives the full variable domain: GAGVSQSPSNKVTEKGKDVELRCDPISGHTALYWYRQSLGQGLEFLIYFQGNSAPDKSGLPSDRFSAERTGGSVSTLTIQRTQQEDSAVYLCASSPGGYNEQFFGPGTRLTVL.

The chain joins TRBV10-2 to TRBJ2-1; D possibly corresponds to TRBD2 (5 bases). V lost 0 bases, J lost 3 bases, and 18 bases lay in between. Germline CDR1 WSHSY, CDR2 SAAADI. CDR3 length: 18 residues. CDR3 in amino acids: CASSESTWAGRSYNEQFF. The CDR3 DNA is TGCGCCAGCAGTGAGTCCACTTGGGCGGGCAGGAGCTACAATGAGCAGTTCTTC.

For the CDR3, the DNA is TGTGCCAGCAGCTTCCTAGCGGGGGGTGAGCAGTTCTTC. This encodes CASSFLAGGEQFF. The rearrangement joins TRBV7-6 to TRBJ2-1; TRBD2 matches 11 bases. This CDR3 is built from 13 residues. Germline V CDR1 and CDR2: SGHVS, FNYEAQ. With 3 bases clipped from V and 9 bases from J, the junction kept 1 base outside the gene matches.

V is TRBV6-1 and J is TRBJ2-7; D is undetermined. The CDR3 is made up of 13 amino acids. The V and J ends lost 5 bases and 4 bases respectively, with 12 bases between them. Germline values: CDR1 MNHNS, CDR2 SASEGT. The CDR3 reads CASSLVETYEQYF. The CDR3 DNA is TGTGCCAGCAGTTTAGTGGAAACTTACGAGCAGTACTTC.

This clone was picked up one time. V usage is TRBV28 and J usage is TRBJ2-1, with D possibly TRBD2 on 5 matching bases. V lost 5 bases, J lost 6 bases, and 14 bases lay in between. Germline values: CDR1 MDHEN, CDR2 SYDVKM. The CDR3 runs to 14 residues. The DNA of the CDR3 is TGTGCCAGCAGTCCTTTTCGACGGGGCAATGAGCAGTTCTTC. Translated, it gives CASSPFRRGNEQFF.

J is TRBJ2-5 and V is TRBV6-1; TRBD1 matches at 7 bases. The CDR3 totals 17 residues. Looked up from germline, CDR1 is MNHNS and CDR2 is SASEGT. V was clipped by 2 bases and J by 1 base; unmatched bases: 10. The CDR3 reads CASSEWLEGASQETQYF. CDR3 bases: TGTGCCAGCAGTGAATGGCTTGAGGGGGCGAGCCAAGAGACCCAGTACTTC.

The rearrangement uses TRBV4-2 and TRBJ2-7, with 9 positions matching TRBD2. The CDR3 has 16 amino acids. V gave up 0 bases and J gave up 2 bases; unmatched junction bases: 5. The germline gives CDR1 LGHNA, CDR2 YNFKEQ. This chain's CDR3 is CASSQDGLAGTYEQYF. CDR3 bases: TGTGCCAGCAGCCAAGATGGGCTAGCGGGAACCTACGAGCAGTACTTC.

J is TRBJ2-7 and V is TRBV6-5, with D perhaps matching TRBD1 or TRBD2 (5 bases each). With 8 bases removed from V and 1 base from J, the gap between germline ends came to 15 bases. The length of the CDR3 is 14 residues. Germline-derived CDR1 and CDR2 are MNHEY and SVGAGI. The CDR3 DNA follows: TGTGCCAGCGGCAATGGGGGTAGTTCCTACGAGCAGTACTTC. Translated, it gives CASGNGGSSYEQYF.

V is TRBV20-1 and J is TRBJ2-1; D is ambiguous. V was pared by 5 bases and J by 9 bases, with 11 bases between. CDR1 and CDR2 (germline): DFQATT, SNEGSKA (reference sequence). This CDR3 has 11 residues. CDR3 nucleotides: TGCAGTGCTGCTCGTATTGGTGAGCAGTTCTTC. Protein product: CSAARIGEQFF.

This clone was recorded a few times. The chain couples TRBV30 to TRBJ2-3; TRBD2 matches 11 bases. V was pared by 0 bases and J by 2 bases, with 16 bases of the junction left unmatched. CDR1 is GTSNPN, CDR2 SVGIG, per germline (reference sequence). The CDR3 runs to 20 residues. The CDR3, as DNA: TGTGCCTGGAGTGTAAGGATAGCGGGGGGGTCCATCGTAAACACAGATACGCAGTATTTT. Translation: CAWSVRIAGGSIVNTDTQYF.

V gene TRBV27 combines with J gene TRBJ2-3, with 7 bases matching TRBD2. The CDR3 sequence is 15 residues long. Per germline, CDR1 MNHEY and CDR2 SMNVEV (reference sequence). Trimming at V came to 0 bases and at J to 7 bases, leaving 7 bases not matched to a gene. CDR3 residues: CASSLSGLADYTQYF. CDR3 coding DNA: TGTGCCAGCAGTTTATCGGGCCTAGCGGATTATACGCAGTATTTT.

This clone is a singleton in its sample. This chain uses TRBV4-1 with TRBJ2-3; 9 bases align to TRBD1. Germline CDR1 is MGHRA and CDR2 is YSYEKL. The CDR3 contains 16 residues. The V gene end was trimmed by 4 bases and the J gene end by 3 bases; junction bases not matched to a gene: 8. CDR3 loop: CASSRTGTGNTDTQYF. The CDR3 nucleotides are TGCGCCAGCAGCCGGACCGGGACAGGGAATACAGATACGCAGTATTTT.

The chain links TRBV7-2 to TRBJ2-5, with 7 bases aligning to TRBD2. The V segment lost 3 bases and the J segment 5 bases; nucleotides outside the gene matches: 9. This CDR3 contains 15 residues. Germline V gives CDR1 SGHTA, CDR2 FQGNSA. The CDR3 is CASSFGVGGRETQYF. CDR3 sequence (DNA): TGTGCCAGCAGCTTCGGTGTGGGAGGGCGTGAGACCCAGTACTTC.

The chain carries TRBV2 and TRBJ2-1; D gene ambiguous. Germline V gene data show CDR1 as SNHLY and CDR2 as FYNNEI. This CDR3 region has 15 residues. V gave up 4 bases and J gave up 1 base, with 11 bases separating them. The CDR3 spells CASSGQRKSYNEQFF. DNA of the CDR3: TGTGCCAGCAGTGGACAAAGAAAGTCCTACAATGAGCAGTTCTTC.

This clone occurred a few times. The V call is TRBV5-8, the J call TRBJ1-5, with 9 bases identical to TRBD1. V was clipped by 7 bases and J by 7 bases; unmatched bases: 9. The CDR3 length is 14 residues. Germline CDR1 and CDR2: SGHTS and YDEGEE. The CDR3 DNA follows: TGTGCCAGCGGAAAGACAGGGGGGAACCAGCCCCAGCATTTT. This encodes CASGKTGGNQPQHF.